One sample yielded the 24 T cell receptor beta chains listed below, sequenced in a study of cytomegalovirus exposure and HLA in healthy donors. Both 60 Vbeta primers and 13 Jbeta primers went into the PCR. Profiled with immunoSEQ multiplex PCR; TCRdb holds only in-frame clones, not every one. The sample has about 100,000 clones, 76% seen once. The material sequenced was PBMCs. The receptors were sampled from a woman in her fifties or sixties in good health and CMV-seropositive.

V gene TRBV4-2 combines with J gene TRBJ1-2; D is uncertain. The ends were cut back, 0 bases at V and 8 bases at J, with 13 bases in the middle. Germline CDR1 LGHNA, CDR2 YNFKEQ. This CDR3 contains 14 residues. The CDR3 sequence: CASSQEIMGWGYTF. The CDR3 DNA reads as TGTGCCAGCAGCCAAGAAATAATGGGCTGGGGCTACACCTTC.

V and J are TRBV18 and TRBJ1-1; D may be TRBD1 (5 bases). This CDR3 is built from 12 residues. With 5 bases removed from V and 8 bases from J, the gap between germline ends came to 12 bases. CDR1 is KGHSH, CDR2 LQKENI, per germline. In DNA, the CDR3 is TGTGCCAGCTCAGCCTCGGGGGGGGAAGCTTTCTTT. Residues: CASSASGGEAFF.

The rearrangement uses TRBV7-9 and TRBJ2-7; no clear D. Germline lookup yields CDR1 SEHNR and CDR2 FQNEAQ (reference sequence). V was clipped by 4 bases and J by 5 bases, with 12 bases between them. The CDR3 length is 13 residues. Written as DNA, the CDR3 is TGTGCCAGCAGCTCCCCAAGCAGGCACGAGCAGTACTTC. It is translated as CASSSPSRHEQYF. Drawing the rest from reference TRBV7-9 and TRBJ2-7, the complete variable domain is DTGVSQNPRHKITKRGQNVTFRCDPISEHNRLYWYRQTLGQGPEFLTYFQNEAQLEKSRLLSDRFSAERPKGSFSTLEIQRTEQGDSAMYLCASSSPSRHEQYFGPGTRLTVT.

Note on this clone: An end of the junction differs from the germline gene, which may be a read error. Other nucleotide sequences in the sample specify the same CDR3. The chain carries TRBV7-6 and TRBJ1-5, with D hard to call. Germline V gene lookup returns CDR1 SGHVS and CDR2 FNYEAQ. The CDR3 spans 15 residues. CDR3 bases: TGCGCCAGCAGCTTTTCCCCAACCTCGGGTCAGCCCCAGCATTTT. It yields the protein CASSFSPTSGQPQHF.

V usage is TRBV16 and J usage is TRBJ2-7; 7 bases match TRBD2. CDR1 KGHSY and CDR2 FQNENV come from the germline V gene. The CDR3 is 14 amino acids. Trimming at V came to 0 bases and at J to 5 bases, leaving 4 bases not matched to a gene. In DNA, the CDR3 is TGTGCCAGCAGCCAATCGGGCGGGAGTCACGAGCAGTACTTC. It yields the protein CASSQSGGSHEQYF.

In DNA form, the CDR3 reads TGCAGCGTTGAAGGGGGTACGGGACACGTCGCCAATGAGCAGTTCTTC. Encoded protein: CSVEGGTGHVANEQFF. The chain recombines TRBV29-1 with TRBJ2-1, with a tentative D call TRBD1 (6 bases). Germline lookup yields CDR1 SQVTM and CDR2 ANQGSEA. The CDR3 consists of 16 residues. Trimming pared 1 base from V and 6 bases from J, leaving 19 bases between.

J is TRBJ2-5 and V is TRBV6-1; no reliable D call. Deletions cut 8 bases from V and 2 bases from J, with 12 bases between. CDR3 length: 13 residues. Germline V gene sequence: CDR1 MNHNS, CDR2 SASEGT. The CDR3 DNA sequence: TGTGCCAGCCAAGAACCCACACAAGAGACCCAGTACTTC. Encoded protein: CASQEPTQETQYF.

The chain employs TRBV2 and TRBJ2-1, with D unclear. The CDR3 is 13 residues long. V was trimmed by 9 bases and J by 1 base, leaving 10 bases between them. The germline V gene encodes CDR1 SNHLY and CDR2 FYNNEI. In nucleotides, the CDR3 is TGTGCCAGTGAATACTTATCCTACAATGAGCAGTTCTTC. Translating it yields CASEYLSYNEQFF.

CDR3 bases: TGTGCCAGCAGCTTACCGGGACAGGGCTACGAGCAGTACTTC. It translates to CASSLPGQGYEQYF. This chain links TRBV7-8 with TRBJ2-7; TRBD1 matches 9 bases. The CDR3 is made up of 14 amino acids. The ends lost 2 bases at V and 3 bases at J; junction bases unmatched: 2. Germline CDR1 SGHVS, CDR2 FQNEAQ.

This clone was recorded a few times. The rearrangement links TRBV9 to TRBJ1-2, with TRBD1 matching 8 bases. The J segment lost 8 bases and the V segment lost 0 bases, leaving 6 bases of the junction unmatched. CDR1 is SGDLS, CDR2 YYNGEE, per germline. CDR3 length: 14 amino acids. The CDR3 sequence: CASSVATGEGGYTF. The DNA of the CDR3 is TGTGCCAGCAGCGTAGCGACAGGGGAGGGGGGCTACACCTTC.

CDR3 loop: CTLRAEPQPDTGELFF. The CDR3 nucleotides read TGTACCCTTAGAGCGGAGCCCCAACCCGACACCGGGGAGCTGTTTTTT. This chain links TRBV21-1 with TRBJ2-2; the table gives TRBD2 as D, unverified against the DNA. TRBV21-1 is reported as a pseudogene. This CDR3 is built from 16 residues.

The chain couples TRBV25-1 to TRBJ1-1; D is unresolved. Per germline, CDR1 MGHDK and CDR2 SYGVNS. V was shortened by 2 bases and J by 9 bases, with 10 bases between the two germline ends. This CDR3 spans 12 amino acids. The CDR3 here is CASSEAGRQAFF. Written as DNA, the CDR3 is TGTGCCAGCAGTGAAGCCGGCAGGCAAGCTTTCTTT.

The gene calls are TRBV29-1 and TRBJ2-3, with unresolved D. Germline lookup yields CDR1 SQVTM and CDR2 ANQGSEA. The V and J ends lost 4 bases and 4 bases respectively, with 6 bases between them. The CDR3 runs 11 residues. DNA for the CDR3: TGCAGCGTTGTACAGCCAGATACGCAGTATTTT. It specifies CSVVQPDTQYF.

V is TRBV18 and J is TRBJ2-3; D remains ambiguous. V was trimmed by 4 bases and J by 3 bases, leaving 8 bases between them. Germline V gives CDR1 KGHSH, CDR2 LQKENI. CDR3 length: 13 residues. The CDR3 spells CASSQDWTDTQYF. The CDR3 DNA sequence: TGTGCCAGCTCACAAGACTGGACAGATACGCAGTATTTT.

J is TRBJ1-5 and V is TRBV5-5; D call uncertain. CDR1 and CDR2 (germline): SGHKS, YYEKEE (reference sequence). Between the trimmed V and J ends, which lost 4 bases and 0 bases, there was a span of 11 bases. The CDR3 runs to 15 residues. In DNA, the CDR3 is TGTGCCAGCAGCCCCTTGGCCCTTAGCAATCAGCCCCAGCATTTT. It encodes CASSPLALSNQPQHF. The entire variable domain, with the rest obtained from reference TRBV5-5 and TRBJ1-5, is as follows: DAGVTQSPTHLIKTRGQQVTLRCSPISGHKSVSWYQQVLGQGPQFIFQYYEKEERGRGNFPDRFSARQFPNYSSELNVNALLLGDSALYLCASSPLALSNQPQHFGDGTRLSIL.

The V gene is TRBV9, the J gene TRBJ1-4, with D maybe TRBD1 (6 bases). From germline, CDR1 is SGDLS and CDR2 YYNGEE. CDR3 length: 15 amino acids. Trimming removed 2 bases from V and 4 bases from J, with 12 bases in between. The chain's CDR3 is CASSVRDTFNEKLFF. DNA for the CDR3: TGTGCCAGCAGCGTCCGGGACACATTTAATGAAAAACTGTTTTTT.

The rearrangement joins TRBV10-3 to TRBJ2-6, with 11 bases identical to TRBD1. Germline V gene lookup returns CDR1 ENHRY and CDR2 SYGVKD. The CDR3 has 16 residues. Unmatched junction bases numbered 4, after V lost 6 bases and J lost 3 bases. CDR3 sequence (DNA): TGTGCCATCAGCGGACAGGGGGCGAGTGGGGCCAACGTCCTGACTTTC. Amino acid sequence: CAISGQGASGANVLTF.

The CDR3 reads CASSDLGLGHGYTF. The CDR3 nucleotides are TGTGCCAGCAGTGACCTCGGACTAGGGCATGGCTACACCTTC. The chain uses TRBV6-1 and TRBJ1-2; D gene unclear. The CDR3 totals 14 residues. V gave up 3 bases and J gave up 6 bases, with 14 bases separating them. Germline assignment: CDR1 MNHNS and CDR2 SASEGT.

The CDR3 reads CATSRKRTGGATEAFF. CDR3 sequence (DNA): TGTGCCACCAGCAGAAAGCGGACAGGGGGCGCAACTGAAGCTTTCTTT. The chain is built from TRBV15 and TRBJ1-1; TRBD1 agrees at 11 bases. J lost 5 bases, V lost 2 bases, and 7 bases had no gene match. Per the germline V gene, CDR1 is LNHNV and CDR2 is YYDKDF (reference sequence). The CDR3 totals 16 residues. Full variable domain (missing parts from reference TRBV15 and TRBJ1-1): DAMVIQNPRYQVTQFGKPVTLSCSQTLNHNVMYWYQQKSSQAPKLLFHYYDKDFNNEADTPDNFQSRRPNTSFCFLDIRSPGLGDTAMYLCATSRKRTGGATEAFFGQGTRLTVV.

The chain links TRBV27 to TRBJ2-3; maybe TRBD2 (5 bases). The CDR3 loop spans 14 amino acids. CDR1 is MNHEY and CDR2 is SMNVEV in the germline V gene (reference sequence). Trimming pared 4 bases from V and 6 bases from J, leaving 14 bases between. CDR3 amino acids: CASSSRTYLDTQYF. The CDR3 DNA reads TGTGCCAGCAGTTCCAGGACTTATTTGGATACGCAGTATTTT.

This chain links TRBV11-1 with TRBJ2-7; 7 bases are shared with TRBD2. The CDR3 totals 17 residues. The germline CDR1 and CDR2 sequences are SGHAT and FQDESV (reference sequence). Losses at the gene ends were 1 base for V and 7 bases for J; bases not matched to a gene: 16. The CDR3 protein is CASSLGASGAPPGEQYF. The CDR3 nucleotides read TGTGCCAGCAGCTTAGGGGCTAGCGGTGCCCCTCCAGGTGAGCAGTACTTC.

The rearrangement links TRBV6-1 to TRBJ1-5; D perhaps matches TRBD1 (5 bases). The V gene's germline CDR1 is MNHNS and CDR2 SASEGT. The length of the CDR3 is 14 residues. V was pared by 5 bases and J by 3 bases, with 11 bases between. The CDR3 coding sequence is TGTGCCAGCAGTAACACAGGCTACAATCAGCCCCAGCATTTT. Protein sequence: CASSNTGYNQPQHF.

In its sample, this clone was seen once. The DNA for the CDR3 is TGTGCCAGCAGCTTAGATCGGGACGAGCAGTACTTC. It is translated as CASSLDRDEQYF. V gene TRBV7-9 combines with J gene TRBJ2-7, with D uncertain. The CDR3 is made up of 12 amino acids. Trimming shortened V by 1 base and J by 5 bases, and 6 bases separated the two germline ends. CDR1 is SEHNR and CDR2 is FQNEAQ in the germline V gene (reference sequence).

This clone was counted between two and nine times. The chain links TRBV19 to TRBJ1-6; tentative D call: TRBD1 (6 bases). The CDR3 is made up of 18 amino acids. V lost 3 bases and J 0 bases, leaving 15 bases between the germline ends. Per germline, CDR1 LNHDA and CDR2 SQIVND (reference sequence). Here the CDR3 reads CASSILGTLSSYNSPLHF. The CDR3 DNA sequence: TGTGCCAGTAGTATTCTCGGGACACTTAGCTCCTATAATTCACCCCTCCACTTT.